The 10 T cell receptor beta chains presented below share a single source sample, sequenced in a study of identical twins. A single record per CDR3 protein comes from TCRdb applying MiXCR to the 5' RACE reads. This sample has about 190,000 distinct CDR3 sequences; approximately 15% occur once, and the top ten carry over 35%. The sample also formed part of further work on T cells expressing NK-cell markers.

Sample: CD8+ T cells sorted from blood. The receptors derive from a woman younger than 35 in good health.

J is TRBJ2-4 and V is TRBV7-9, with TRBD1 matching 9 bases. Germline CDR1 is SEHNR and CDR2 is FQNEAQ (reference sequence). J was trimmed by 0 bases and V by 5 bases; bases with no gene match: 5. There are 16 residues in the CDR3. This CDR3 reads CASSGTGPLAKNIQYF. The CDR3 nucleotides read TGTGCCAGCAGCGGGACAGGGCCCCTAGCCAAAAACATTCAGTACTTC.

This clonotype occurred a few times. The chain links TRBV6-4 to TRBJ2-4; D could derive from TRBD1 or TRBD2 (5 bases each). V was trimmed by 2 bases and J by 6 bases, leaving 8 bases between them. This CDR3 has 13 residues. Germline V gene lookup returns CDR1 MRHNA and CDR2 SNTAGT. The CDR3 DNA is TGTGCCAGCAGTGACACAGGAGGAAACATTCAGTACTTC. This gives the protein CASSDTGGNIQYF.

This clonotype was counted a few times. The chain employs TRBV7-9 and TRBJ1-1, with D unclear. Germline V gives CDR1 SEHNR, CDR2 FQNEAQ (reference sequence). This CDR3 comprises 11 residues. V lost 5 bases and J lost 8, with 9 bases in between. CDR3 in amino acids: CASSLGHEAFF. The CDR3 DNA follows: TGTGCCAGCAGCCTCGGTCACGAAGCTTTCTTT.

V usage is TRBV7-9 and J usage is TRBJ1-2; D gene unclear. CDR3 length: 14 residues. V was trimmed by 5 bases and J by 5 bases, leaving 15 bases between them. Germline V gene sequence: CDR1 SEHNR, CDR2 FQNEAQ (reference sequence). For the CDR3, the DNA is TGTGCCAGCAGCCCAGCTCGGGCTTTATATGGCTACACCTTC. Its translation is CASSPARALYGYTF.

The V call is TRBV21-1, the J call TRBJ2-2. TRBV21-1 is labeled a pseudogene. The CDR3 loop spans 18 amino acids. The CDR3 DNA reads TGTGCCAGCAGCAAAGTTGGGGAACAATGCGCGAACACCGGGGAGCTGTTTTTT. It specifies CASSKVGEQCANTGELFF.

This clonotype was seen only a few times. CDR3 sequence: CASSSPGGTGELFF. The CDR3 DNA reads as TGTGCCAGCAGTTCCCCCGGGGGGACCGGGGAGCTGTTTTTT. The chain employs TRBV27 and TRBJ2-2; 7 bases match TRBD2. In germline, CDR1 is MNHEY, CDR2 SMNVEV (reference sequence). J was trimmed by 5 bases and V by 4 bases; bases with no gene match: 4. The CDR3 extends over 14 amino acids.

The V call is TRBV27, the J call TRBJ2-7, with a weak D call TRBD2 (6 bases). The V end was cut by 6 bases, the J end by 6 bases, with 15 bases between. CDR1 MNHEY and CDR2 SMNVEV come from the germline V gene (reference sequence). This CDR3 region has 13 residues. CDR3 amino acids: CASSHAYSGEQYF. In DNA, the CDR3 is TGTGCCAGCAGCCACGCATATAGCGGCGAGCAGTACTTC.

Note on this clonotype: A much larger clonotype is one base distant, so this may be a read error. V usage is TRBV24-1 and J usage is TRBJ2-5; no clear D. The V gene's germline CDR1 is KGHDR and CDR2 SFDVKD. Trimming took 1 base from V and 1 from J, leaving 0 bases between them. This CDR3 has 12 residues. The CDR3: CATSDFQETQYF. In nucleotides, the CDR3 is TGTGCCACCAGTGATTTCCAAGAGACCCAGTACTTC.

This clonotype was detected a few times. The rearrangement joins TRBV9 to TRBJ2-1; 12 bases map to TRBD2. With 8 bases clipped from V and 9 bases from J, the junction kept 9 bases outside the gene matches. CDR3 length: 14 amino acids. From germline, CDR1 is SGDLS and CDR2 YYNGEE. The CDR3 DNA reads as TGTGCCAGTCAAGGACTAGCGGGGACCGGTGAGCAGTTCTTC. This codes for CASQGLAGTGEQFF. Full variable domain (rest looked up from reference TRBV9 and TRBJ2-1): DSGVTQTPKHLITATGQRVTLRCSPRSGDLSVYWYQQSLDQGLQFLIQYYNGEERAKGNILERFSAQQFPDLHSELNLSSLELGDSALYFCASQGLAGTGEQFFGPGTRLTVL.

The V and J genes are TRBV9 and TRBJ2-1; 12 nucleotides match TRBD1. The CDR3 runs to 15 residues. Germline CDR1 SGDLS, CDR2 YYNGEE. V was clipped by 4 bases and J by 7 bases; unmatched bases: 6. As DNA, the CDR3 is TGTGCCAGCAGCACACCGGGACAGGGGGCGAATGAGCAGTTCTTC. Its translation: CASSTPGQGANEQFF.